This T cell receptor beta chain is drawn from a study of control samples from healthy donors and cancer patients. TCRdb's copy holds only in-frame clones and misses some; the assay was immunoSEQ multiplex PCR. Among around 130,000 clones, roughly 90% were seen once, and the ten largest hold about 40%. This CDR3 region has 13 residues. Germline V gene sequence: CDR1 MNHEY, CDR2 SVGAGI. V dropped 10 bases and J dropped 3; count of bases not matched to a gene: 6. The receptor was isolated from a man between 50 and 59 years old in good health. The V gene is TRBV6-5, the J gene TRBJ1-5, with 7 positions matching TRBD1. The material sequenced was blood. The CDR3 region has the DNA TGTGCCATTTCGACAGGGCCCAATCAGCCCCAGCATTTT. This translates into CAISTGPNQPQHF.